This T cell receptor beta chain is drawn from a study of Graves' ophthalmopathy and Graves' hyperthyroidism. Amplified TCR beta CDR3 regions were obtained using RNA transcripts as template. Second-round multiplex PCR came after a first-round RT-PCR that employed HTBI primers. TCRdb re-analysed the multiplex PCR reads in MiXCR, keeping a single row per CDR3 protein. The sample lists fewer than 250,000 distinct CDR3 sequences, about 32% seen once, with 9.1% in the top ten. The specimen sequenced was peripheral blood. This sequence was found in a man aged 50 to 59 with Graves' ophthalmopathy.

CDR3 coding DNA: TGTGCCAGCTGCAGGGGGGGCCAGTACGAGCAGTACTTC. As protein: CASCRGGQYEQYF. The chain uses TRBV6-2 or TRBV6-3 and TRBJ2-7, with D possibly being TRBD1 or TRBD2 (7 bases each). V was trimmed by 8 bases and J by 4 bases, leaving 15 bases between them. The CDR3 has 13 amino acids. The germline CDR1 and CDR2 sequences are MNHEY and SVGEGT.